This T cell receptor beta chain was recorded in a study of blood T cell repertoires in COVID-19. Study at large: Either two negative PCRs, clearance, or symptom resolution qualified Cohort 3 donors as recovered. Sites in the United States, Italy and Spain provided acute and convalescent COVID-19 samples.

CDR3 size: 11 residues. CDR1 MDHEN and CDR2 SYDVKM come from the germline V gene. Trimming removed 9 bases at V and 9 bases at J, with 9 bases between. The repertoire was sequenced with immunoSEQ multiplex PCR; TCRdb's copy has only in-frame clones and lacks some. The data show 250,000 to 350,000 clones, 70% to 90% seen once. The TCR sequence derives from a woman aged 55 to 70 in a cohort exposed to, infected with or recovered from COVID-19 (not recorded which). Specimen: PBMCs or T cells enriched from blood (not recorded which). The chain couples TRBV28 to TRBJ1-6, with D unresolved. This CDR3 is CASSTVSPLHF. The CDR3 bases are TGTGCCAGTTCCACAGTTTCACCCCTCCACTTT.